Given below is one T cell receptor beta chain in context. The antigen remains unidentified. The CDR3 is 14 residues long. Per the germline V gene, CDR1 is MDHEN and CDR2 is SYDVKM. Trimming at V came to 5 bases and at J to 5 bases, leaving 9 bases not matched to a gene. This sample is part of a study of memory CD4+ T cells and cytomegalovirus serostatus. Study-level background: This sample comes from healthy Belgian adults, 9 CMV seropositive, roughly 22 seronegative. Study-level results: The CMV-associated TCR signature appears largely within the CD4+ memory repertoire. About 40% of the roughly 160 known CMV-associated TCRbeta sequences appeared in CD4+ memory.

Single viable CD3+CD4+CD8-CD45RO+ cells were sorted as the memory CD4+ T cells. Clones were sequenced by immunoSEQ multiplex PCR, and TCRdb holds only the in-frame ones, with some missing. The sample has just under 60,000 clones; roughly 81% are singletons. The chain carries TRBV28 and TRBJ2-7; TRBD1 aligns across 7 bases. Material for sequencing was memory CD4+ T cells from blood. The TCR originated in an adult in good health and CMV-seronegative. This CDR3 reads CASSRDRAIDEQYF. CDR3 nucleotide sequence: TGTGCCAGCAGTAGAGACAGGGCAATCGACGAGCAGTACTTC.